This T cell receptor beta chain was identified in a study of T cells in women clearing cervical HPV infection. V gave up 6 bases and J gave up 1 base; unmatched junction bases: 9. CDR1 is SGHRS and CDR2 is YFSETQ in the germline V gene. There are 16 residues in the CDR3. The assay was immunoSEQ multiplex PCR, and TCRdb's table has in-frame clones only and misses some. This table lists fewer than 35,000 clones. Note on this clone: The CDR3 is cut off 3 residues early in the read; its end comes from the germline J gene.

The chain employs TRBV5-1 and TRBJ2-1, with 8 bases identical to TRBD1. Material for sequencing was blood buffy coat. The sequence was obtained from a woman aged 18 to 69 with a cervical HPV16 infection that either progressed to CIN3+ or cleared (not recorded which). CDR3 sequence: CASTARQGRSYNEQFF. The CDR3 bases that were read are TGCGCCAGCACCGCCCGACAGGGGAGGTCCTACAATGAG.